These 23 T cell receptor beta chains came from one sample sequenced in a study of T-cell reconstitution after alpha-beta-depleted transplantation in children. A TCRbeta library incorporating unique molecular identifiers was prepared. Each CDR3 protein gets one entry after TCRdb re-called the PCR reads with MiXCR. The sample contains under 140,000 distinct CDR3 sequences, approximately 10% of which appear only once. The sequencing here drew on PBMCs from the stem cell graft donor, taken from the stem cell graft. All receptors come from a human donor who donated a stem cell graft to a child with acute lymphoblastic leukemia.

This clonotype was observed at least ten times. The V and J genes are TRBV11-3 and TRBJ1-3; TRBD1 is a possible D gene (6 bases). CDR1 and CDR2 from the germline V gene are SGHNT and YENEEA. CDR3 length equals 18 residues. V was clipped by 2 bases and J by 9 bases, with 26 bases between them. Written as DNA, the CDR3 is TGTGCCAGCAGCTTAAAGGGTGGGGGGGCCCTCGGGGAAATCACCATATATTTT. Protein product: CASSLKGGGALGEITIYF.

This clonotype was observed many times. The genes are TRBV19 and TRBJ1-1; TRBD1 is a possible D gene (6 bases). V lost 4 bases and J 0 bases, leaving 18 bases between the germline ends. CDR1 LNHDA and CDR2 SQIVND come from the germline V gene (reference sequence). The CDR3 sequence is 17 residues long. The CDR3 DNA reads TGTGCCAGTAGTACCGACCAGGACGGGGACATGAACACTGAAGCTTTCTTT. Its protein product is CASSTDQDGDMNTEAFF.

This clonotype was counted many times. The chain is built from TRBV27 and TRBJ2-1; D gene ambiguous. Germline V gene data show CDR1 as MNHEY and CDR2 as SMNVEV (reference sequence). V lost 3 bases and J 5 bases, leaving 14 bases between the germline ends. The CDR3 runs to 15 residues. Written as DNA, the CDR3 is TGTGCCAGCAGTTTTGGTCAATCTAGGAACAATGAGCAGTTCTTC. Translating gives CASSFGQSRNNEQFF.

This clonotype came up many times. The chain couples TRBV5-1 to TRBJ2-7; D is possibly TRBD2 (6 bases). The germline CDR1 and CDR2 sequences are SGHRS and YFSETQ. V was clipped by 0 bases and J by 3 bases, with 10 bases between them. The CDR3 extends over 14 amino acids. DNA of the CDR3: TGCGCCAGCAGCTTGGCGGGGGTCAGCTACGAGCAGTACTTC. Its translation is CASSLAGVSYEQYF.

Many counts were recorded for this clonotype. The chain employs TRBV5-8 and TRBJ1-1, with TRBD1 matching 8 bases. Per the germline V gene, CDR1 is SGHTS and CDR2 is YDEGEE. V dropped 4 bases and J dropped 5; count of bases not matched to a gene: 4. The CDR3 has 13 amino acids. The CDR3 is CASSHDRGTEAFF. The CDR3 nucleotides are TGTGCCAGCAGCCACGACAGGGGTACTGAAGCTTTCTTT.

The table lists this clonotype with many counts. This chain uses TRBV7-2 with TRBJ2-7; 8 positions match TRBD1. The CDR3 sequence is 15 residues long. V shed 5 bases, J shed 4 bases, and the junction held 10 bases outside the gene matches. Germline V gives CDR1 SGHTA, CDR2 FQGNSA. The CDR3 nucleotides read TGTGCCAGCAGCCCGAGACAGGGGCCCAGGTACGAGCAGTACTTC. Protein sequence: CASSPRQGPRYEQYF. The whole variable domain, remainder taken from reference TRBV7-2 and TRBJ2-7, is GAGVSQSPSNKVTEKGKDVELRCDPISGHTALYWYRQSLGQGLEFLIYFQGNSAPDKSGLPSDRFSAERTGGSVSTLTIQRTQQEDSAVYLCASSPRQGPRYEQYFGPGTRLTVT.

The chain combines TRBV4-1 with TRBJ2-1; D not certain. V lost 1 base and J 10 bases, leaving 14 bases between the germline ends. The germline gives CDR1 MGHRA, CDR2 YSYEKL. The CDR3 has 14 amino acids. For the CDR3, the DNA is TGCGCCAGCAGCCAAGGCTTTGTGGGTTCGGAGCAGTTCTTC. Amino acid sequence: CASSQGFVGSEQFF.

This clonotype was picked up many times. The V gene is TRBV20-1, the J gene TRBJ2-2; 10 bases align to TRBD2. Germline V gene sequence: CDR1 DFQATT, CDR2 SNEGSKA (reference sequence). There are 14 residues in the CDR3. V lost 1 base and J lost 4; bases outside the gene matches: 0. In nucleotides, the CDR3 is TGCAGTGCTAGAGGGACTAGCGGCACCGGGGAGCTGTTTTTT. Translated: CSARGTSGTGELFF.

This clonotype was counted ten times or more. This chain connects TRBV29-1 to TRBJ2-7; 7 nucleotides align to TRBD1. The ends lost 1 base at V and 1 base at J; junction bases unmatched: 13. Germline loops: CDR1 SQVTM, CDR2 ANQGSEA. The CDR3 spans 17 residues. The CDR3 DNA sequence: TGCAGCGTTGAAGGAGGGCGACAGAACAGGGGTTCCTACGAGCAGTACTTC. This gives the protein CSVEGGRQNRGSYEQYF.

This clonotype was observed many times. This chain uses TRBV29-1 with TRBJ2-7, with D unresolved. V shed 4 bases and J shed 1 base, with 5 bases lying between them. The germline CDR1 and CDR2 sequences are SQVTM and ANQGSEA. The CDR3 length is 11 residues. CDR3 in amino acids: CSVGGSYEQYF. As DNA, the CDR3 is TGCAGCGTTGGGGGATCCTACGAGCAGTACTTC.

The chain joins TRBV7-9 to TRBJ2-3; D might be TRBD1 or TRBD2, each matching 6 bases. V dropped 5 bases and J dropped 5 bases, with 14 bases sitting between them. The CDR3 is 14 amino acids. The V gene's germline CDR1 is SEHNR and CDR2 FQNEAQ (reference sequence). The CDR3 protein is CASSRRGRGDTQYF. The CDR3 DNA is TGTGCCAGCAGCCGCCGGGGGCGTGGAGATACGCAGTATTTT. Filled out from reference TRBV7-9 and TRBJ2-3, the complete variable domain reads DTGVSQNPRHKITKRGQNVTFRCDPISEHNRLYWYRQTLGQGPEFLTYFQNEAQLEKSRLLSDRFSAERPKGSFSTLEIQRTEQGDSAMYLCASSRRGRGDTQYFGPGTRLTVL.

Points on this clonotype: A read error may explain this, as a much larger clone is one base away. The chain recombines TRBV7-6 with TRBJ2-5; D gene uncertain. The V gene's germline CDR1 is SGHVS and CDR2 FNYEAQ. This CDR3 comprises 14 residues. CDR3 in amino acids: CSSSLGRTLETQYF. CDR3 DNA: TGTTCCAGCAGCTTAGGTAGGACGCTGGAGACCCAGTACTTC.

This clonotype was recorded at least ten times. The chain has TRBV20-1 and TRBJ2-6, with a possible D match to TRBD2 (5 bases). CDR1 and CDR2 (germline): DFQATT, SNEGSKA (reference sequence). The CDR3 consists of 14 residues. V lost 1 base and J 2 bases, leaving 6 bases between the germline ends. The CDR3 DNA reads TGCAGTGCTAGAGCGAGGGCTGGGGCCAACGTCCTGACTTTC. Encoded protein: CSARARAGANVLTF.

Many counts were recorded for this clonotype. V usage is TRBV9 and J usage is TRBJ2-5, with D hard to call. Trimming pared 1 base from V and 5 bases from J, leaving 12 bases between. Germline-derived CDR1 and CDR2 are SGDLS and YYNGEE. The CDR3 is made up of 14 amino acids. CDR3 region: CASSVYQDGETQYF. The CDR3 coding sequence is TGTGCCAGCAGCGTATACCAGGACGGGGAGACCCAGTACTTC.

In its sample, this clonotype was seen many times. V usage is TRBV7-9 and J usage is TRBJ2-5, with D hard to call. CDR3 length: 15 residues. V lost 1 base and J lost 3, with 12 bases in between. From germline, CDR1 is SEHNR and CDR2 FQNEAQ (reference sequence). CDR3 sequence reads: CASSLGPLTEETQYF. In nucleotides, the CDR3 is TGTGCCAGCAGCTTAGGTCCCCTAACAGAAGAGACCCAGTACTTC.

This clonotype was recorded many times. The chain is built from TRBV12-3 or TRBV12-4 and TRBJ2-6; no clear D gene. The V end lost 4 bases, the J end lost 1 base, and 8 bases lay between the germline ends. The CDR3 loop spans 15 amino acids. Here the CDR3 reads CASSSTYSGANVLTF. DNA of the CDR3: TGTGCCAGCAGTTCAACGTATTCTGGGGCCAACGTCCTGACTTTC.

The gene calls are TRBV10-3 and TRBJ1-1; no reliable D call. CDR3 length: 13 residues. Germline CDR1 ENHRY, CDR2 SYGVKD. This CDR3 is CTFCDGPSTEAFF. CDR3 coding DNA: TGTACCTTCTGTGACGGACCTTCCACTGAAGCTTTCTTT.

This clonotype was picked up many times. The rearrangement joins TRBV7-2 to TRBJ2-2, with D tentatively TRBD2 (6 bases). Trimming stripped 5 bases from V and 6 bases from J, with 16 bases between. The CDR3 has 15 residues. Germline values: CDR1 SGHTA, CDR2 FQGNSA. CDR3 in DNA: TGTGCCAGCAGCCCGGGACGGGAGCTAGCCGGGGAGCTGTTTTTT. Translating it yields CASSPGRELAGELFF.

This clonotype was recorded at least ten times. The gene calls are TRBV5-8 and TRBJ2-7; the D call may be TRBD1 or TRBD2 (5 bases each). V dropped 3 bases and J dropped 2 bases, with 12 bases sitting between them. CDR1 is SGHTS and CDR2 is YDEGEE in the germline V gene. CDR3 length: 14 amino acids. CDR3 coding DNA: TGTGCCAGCAGCTCATGGGACGGAGCCTACGAGCAGTACTTC. It yields the protein CASSSWDGAYEQYF.

This clonotype has ten or more counts. This chain connects TRBV20-1 to TRBJ2-2; D gene ambiguous. Trimming left V 3 bases short and J 2 bases short, with 4 bases between. Germline loops: CDR1 DFQATT, CDR2 SNEGSKA (reference sequence). CDR3 length equals 12 residues. CDR3 region: CSARDNTGELFF. In nucleotides, the CDR3 is TGCAGTGCTAGGGACAACACCGGGGAGCTGTTTTTT.

Ten or more counts support this clonotype. V usage is TRBV9 and J usage is TRBJ1-2; the match to TRBD1 covers 7 bases. V gave up 4 bases and J gave up 3 bases; unmatched junction bases: 9. The CDR3 spans 15 residues. Germline assignment: CDR1 SGDLS and CDR2 YYNGEE. For the CDR3, the DNA is TGTGCCAGCAGCCCCAGGACAGGTGAAGACTATGGCTACACCTTC. Protein sequence: CASSPRTGEDYGYTF. The whole variable domain, filled in from reference TRBV9 and TRBJ1-2, reads DSGVTQTPKHLITATGQRVTLRCSPRSGDLSVYWYQQSLDQGLQFLIQYYNGEERAKGNILERFSAQQFPDLHSELNLSSLELGDSALYFCASSPRTGEDYGYTFGSGTRLTVV.

This clonotype was detected many times. The chain is built from TRBV18 and TRBJ2-1; perhaps TRBD2 as D (7 bases). The CDR3 has 16 amino acids. Germline V gene data show CDR1 as KGHSH and CDR2 as LQKENI. The ends were cut back, 3 bases at V and 4 bases at J, with 16 bases in the middle. This chain's CDR3 is CASSPLKGGSYNEQFF. In nucleotides, the CDR3 is TGTGCCAGCTCACCCCTGAAGGGGGGGAGTTACAATGAGCAGTTCTTC.

This clonotype was counted many times. The rearrangement uses TRBV20-1 and TRBJ1-6; the match to TRBD1 covers 11 bases. The CDR3 spans 14 residues. The V gene's germline CDR1 is DFQATT and CDR2 SNEGSKA (reference sequence). V shed 6 bases and J 3 bases; nucleotides not matched to a gene: 1. CDR3 region: CSAGTGGYNSPLHF. The CDR3, as DNA: TGCAGTGCCGGGACAGGGGGCTATAATTCACCCCTCCACTTT.